This entry describes one T cell receptor (beta chain). This may arise from a read error, as a much more abundant clone is one base away. CDR3 length: 11 residues. Per germline, CDR1 MGHDK and CDR2 SYGVNS. Amplification of TCR beta CDR3 regions used RNA as the template. First-round RT-PCR targeting the TCR CDR3 was performed with the HTBI primer set. One entry per CDR3 protein results from TCRdb running MiXCR on the multiplex PCR reads. The table includes some 510,000 distinct CDR3 sequences, less than 25% detected once. The sample belongs to a study of T cells in Graves' hyperthyroidism and ophthalmopathy. Based on clinical symptoms, serum thyroxine and TRAb, thyroid ultrasound and orbital computed tomography, diagnoses were reached. PBMCs were sourced from around 10 ml fresh peripheral blood.

V gene TRBV25-1 combines with J gene TRBJ2-2, with D possibly being TRBD2 (5 bases). Sequenced input: blood. The TCR was taken from a man between 18 and 35 years old with Graves' hyperthyroidism. CDR3 residues: CASRDAGELCF. The CDR3 DNA is TGTGCCAGCAGGGATGCCGGGGAGCTGTGTTTT.